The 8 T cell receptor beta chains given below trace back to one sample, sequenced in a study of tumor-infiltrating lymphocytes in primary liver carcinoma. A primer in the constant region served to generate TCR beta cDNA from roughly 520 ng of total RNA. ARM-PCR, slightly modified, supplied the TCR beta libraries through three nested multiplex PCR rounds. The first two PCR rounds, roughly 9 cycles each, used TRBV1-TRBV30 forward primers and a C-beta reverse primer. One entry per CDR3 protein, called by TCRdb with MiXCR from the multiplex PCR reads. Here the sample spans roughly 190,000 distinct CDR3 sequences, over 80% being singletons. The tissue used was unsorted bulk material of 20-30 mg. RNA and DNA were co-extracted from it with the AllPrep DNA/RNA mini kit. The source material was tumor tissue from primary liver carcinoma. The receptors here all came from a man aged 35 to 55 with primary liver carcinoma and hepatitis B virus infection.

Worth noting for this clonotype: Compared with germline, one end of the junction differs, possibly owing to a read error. The CDR3 sequence: CASSLGFSSNEQFF. CDR3 in DNA: TGTGCCAGCAGCTTAGGCTTCTCGAGCAATGAGCAGTTCTTT. This chain links TRBV11-3 with TRBJ2-1, with D unresolved. CDR1 is SGHNT, CDR2 YENEEA, per germline. The CDR3 is 14 amino acids.

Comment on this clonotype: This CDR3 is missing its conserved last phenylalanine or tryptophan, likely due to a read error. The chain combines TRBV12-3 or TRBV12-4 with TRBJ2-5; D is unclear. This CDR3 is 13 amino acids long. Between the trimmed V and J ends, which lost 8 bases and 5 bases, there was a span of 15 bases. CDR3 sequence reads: CASGPVVEETQYL. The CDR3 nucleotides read TGTGCCAGCGGTCCAGTCGTGGAGGAGACCCAGTACCTC.

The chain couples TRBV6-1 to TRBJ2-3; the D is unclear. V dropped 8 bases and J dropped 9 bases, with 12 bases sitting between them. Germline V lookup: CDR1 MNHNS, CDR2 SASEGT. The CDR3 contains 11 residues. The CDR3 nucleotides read TGTGCCAGCGATGTGGATTACACGCAGTATTTT. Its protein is CASDVDYTQYF.

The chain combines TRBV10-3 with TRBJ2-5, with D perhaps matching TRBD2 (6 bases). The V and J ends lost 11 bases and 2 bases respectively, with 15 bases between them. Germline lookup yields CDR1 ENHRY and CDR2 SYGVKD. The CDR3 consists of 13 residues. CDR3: CAALGLPQETQYF. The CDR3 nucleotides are TGTGCCGCCTTGGGACTCCCTCAAGAGACCCAGTACTTC.

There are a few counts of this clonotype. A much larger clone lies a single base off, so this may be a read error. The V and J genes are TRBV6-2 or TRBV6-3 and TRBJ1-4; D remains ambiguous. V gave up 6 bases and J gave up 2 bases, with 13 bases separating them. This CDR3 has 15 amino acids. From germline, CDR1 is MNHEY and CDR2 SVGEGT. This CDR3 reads CASRVLVRTNEKLFF. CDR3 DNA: TGTGCCAGCAGAGTGTTGGTTCGGACTAATGAAAAACTGTTTTTT.

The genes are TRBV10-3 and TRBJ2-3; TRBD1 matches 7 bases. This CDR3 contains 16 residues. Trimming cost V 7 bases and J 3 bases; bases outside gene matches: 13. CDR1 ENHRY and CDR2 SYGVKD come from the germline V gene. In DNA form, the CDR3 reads TGTGCCATCAAAAATCGAAGGGACAGTAGTACAGATACGCAGTATTTT. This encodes CAIKNRRDSSTDTQYF.

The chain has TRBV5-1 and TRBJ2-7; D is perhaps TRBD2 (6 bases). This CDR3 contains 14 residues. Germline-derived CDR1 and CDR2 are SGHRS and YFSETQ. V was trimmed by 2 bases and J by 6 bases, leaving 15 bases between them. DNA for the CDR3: TGCGCCAGCAGCTTACGACTAGTGACGGGCGAGCAGTACTTC. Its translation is CASSLRLVTGEQYF.

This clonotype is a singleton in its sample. The CDR3 DNA follows: TGTGCCAGCAGTGAGGGGACAGGGAAAACCAATGAGCAGTTCTTC. This encodes CASSEGTGKTNEQFF. The chain joins TRBV6-1 to TRBJ2-1, with 9 nucleotides matching TRBD1. This CDR3 has 15 residues. CDR1 is MNHNS, CDR2 SASEGT, per germline. With 3 bases clipped from V and 6 bases from J, the junction kept 6 bases outside the gene matches.